This TCR beta chain came from a study of blood T cells in healthy people across ages (dated by TCRdb to 2015 to 2017). For context, the study as a whole: In model experiments, roughly one uniquely barcoded TCR beta cDNA molecule per two T cells was captured by template switching. The study measured age-related changes in TCR beta repertoire diversity using deep sequencing normalized with unique cDNA molecular identifiers. Four age groups were formed from the donors: young (average approximately 15 years), middle-aged (approximately 39), aged (approximately 60) and long-lived (around 82). To avoid experimental bias, donors of different ages were distributed randomly across sequencing lanes. Two additional independent replicas of 1 million unique cDNA reads from the same blood draw were analyzed for two donors (one aged 18 to 30 and one aged 80 or older).

The CDR3, cysteine through phenylalanine, is 13 amino acids long. The read is trimmed to its CDR3 DNA, 39 bases read in frame from base 1. V ends up 3 bases short and J 5 bases short, with an unmatched junction base count of 3. The CDR1 and CDR2 encoded by the germline V gene are ENHRY and SYGVKD. What the authors observed across the whole study: Bulk unsorted PBMC profiling prevented conclusive comparison of naive and antigen-experienced compartments. Total diversity estimates from one million sequenced T cells were considered lower bounds and underestimates. The CMV infection status of donors was not known, potentially confounding age-related changes in expanded clonotypes. Observed TCR beta diversity per million T cells fell roughly linearly with age, and a significant reduction was already apparent by age roughly 40. There was a strong correlation between observed TCR beta diversity and the percentage of naive T cells measured by flow cytometry. The long-lived group showed more naive CD4+ T cells, fewer expanded clones and increased TCR diversity than the aged group, suggesting age selection.

Systemically healthy Caucasian individuals from Russia, around 38 in total and aged 6 to 90 years, were included as donors. Ten milliliters of peripheral blood were drawn from each donor into EDTA-treated Vacutainer tubes. Ficoll-Paque density-gradient centrifugation was used to isolate PBMCs, with at least 6 million obtained per sample. Trizol reagent was used to extract total RNA from PBMCs, with at least 6 micrograms per sample. Naive CD45RAhigh/CD27high T cell percentages were measured by flow cytometry on a PBMC aliquot from every donor. The library was built by means of 5' RACE. Sequencer: Illumina HiSeq 2500. The second PCR ran for about 6 to 11 cycles and used a J-beta primer mix along with a sample-barcoded 5' primer. Each TCR beta cDNA molecule received a unique molecular identifier from a template-switch 5' adaptor carrying 12 random nucleotides. Each sample yielded at least 3 million CDR3-containing paired-end reads. First-strand cDNA was synthesized from all RNA with the Mint cDNA synthesis kit, primed by a TRBC-specific oligonucleotide. All cDNA was treated with uracil-DNA glycosylase and then went through a first 18-cycle PCR with the universal primers M1SS and BC2_uni_R. In the source study's methods: For normalization, 1 million high-quality reads, each with a distinct molecular identifier, were randomly selected from each sample. Reads with shared molecular identifiers were discarded instead of being binned into consensus sequences. MiTCR, with a Q25 quality threshold and the strictest error-elimination algorithm, was used for CDR3 identification, clonotype clustering and error correction. Lower-bound total TCR beta diversity was estimated with a nonparametric unseen species model using Euler transformation. TCRdb's own reprocessing of the public reads used fastp at Q25 and MiXCR and kept productive beta chains. Each record represents a unique CDR3 protein, reported with the most common genes and DNA among its rows. In this record, the V and J calls reflect TCRdb's handling and not the investigators' own analysis. The sample contains some 690,000 distinct CDR3 sequences, 20% to 25% of them found a single time. Less than 25% of the sample rests with the top ten.

This clonotype was detected only a few times. There is no known antigen for this receptor. No quality values exist for individual bases; no much larger clone is one base distant. The chain joins TRBV10-3 to TRBJ2-5; 7 of the junction bases match TRBD2. The TCR was taken from a man between 65 and 85 years old in good health. Sequencing input: blood. CDR3 protein: CAISERGGETQYF. In nucleotide form, the sequence is TGTGCCATCAGTGAACGGGGAGGGGAGACCCAGTACTTC.